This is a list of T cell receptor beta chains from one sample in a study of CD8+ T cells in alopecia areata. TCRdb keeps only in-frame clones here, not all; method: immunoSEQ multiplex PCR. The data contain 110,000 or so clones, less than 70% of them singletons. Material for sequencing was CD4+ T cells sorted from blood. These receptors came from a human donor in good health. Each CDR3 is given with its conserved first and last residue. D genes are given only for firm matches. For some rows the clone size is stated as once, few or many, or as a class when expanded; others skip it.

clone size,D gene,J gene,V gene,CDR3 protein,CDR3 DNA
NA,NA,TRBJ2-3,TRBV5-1,CASSLRGEIDTQYF,TGCGCCAGCAGCTTAAGAGGGGAGATAGATACGCAGTATTTT
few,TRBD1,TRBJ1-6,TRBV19,CASSEQGQGNSPLHF,TGTGCCAGTAGTGAGCAGGGACAGGGTAATTCACCCCTCCACTTT
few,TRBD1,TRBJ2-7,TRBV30,CAWRQGHEQYF,TGTGCCTGGAGACAGGGGCACGAGCAGTACTTC
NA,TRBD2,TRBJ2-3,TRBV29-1,CSVELAGRSTQYF,TGCAGCGTTGAACTAGCGGGGCGTAGCACGCAGTATTTT
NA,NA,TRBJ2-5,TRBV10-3,CAISPAVSETQYF,TGTGCCATCAGCCCTGCGGTTTCGGAGACCCAGTACTTC
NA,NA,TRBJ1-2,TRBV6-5,CASKNPGILYGYTF,TGTGCCAGCAAGAACCCCGGGATCCTCTATGGCTACACCTTC
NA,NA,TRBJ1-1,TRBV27,CASSLSLLNTEAFF,TGTGCCAGCAGTTTATCGTTACTGAACACTGAAGCTTTCTTT
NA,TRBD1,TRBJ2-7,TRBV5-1,CATGQDFYKQYF,TGCGCCACGGGACAGGACTTCTACAAGCAGTACTTC
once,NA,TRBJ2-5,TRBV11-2,CASSAGLPLGETQYF,TGTGCCAGCAGCGCAGGACTCCCGCTAGGAGAGACCCAGTACTTC
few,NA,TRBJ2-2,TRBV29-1,CSVVQEDSNTGELFF,TGCAGCGTCGTACAGGAGGACTCGAACACCGGGGAGCTGTTTTTT
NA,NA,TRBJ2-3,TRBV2,CASSGDRSDTQYF,TGTGCCAGCAGTGGAGACCGTTCAGATACGCAGTATTTT
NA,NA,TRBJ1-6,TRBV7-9,CASSSPEAPLHF,TGTGCCAGCAGCTCACCTGAGGCACCCCTCCACTTT